The subject of this entry is one TCR beta chain. Other DNA sequences of this sample code for an identical CDR3. Germline lookup yields CDR1 SGHRS and CDR2 YFSETQ. The CDR3 covers 14 residues. The J segment lost 3 bases and the V segment lost 2 bases, leaving 4 bases of the junction unmatched. This entry is derived from a study of shared clonotypes between healthy human individuals. Looking at the study overall: Participating donors consisted of a couple of women and three men aged 18 to 49.

This table comes from immunoSEQ multiplex PCR, and its TCRdb copy is limited to in-frame clones, with some not included. The sample shows 2,100,000 or so clones, approximately 95% of them seen only once. Sequenced sample: naive CD4+ T cells sorted from blood. Noted subset: CD45RA+ positively selected. This sequence originates from a man between 18 and 35 years old in good health. V is TRBV5-1 and J is TRBJ1-2, with 7 nucleotides matching TRBD1. CDR3 loop: CASSLETGDYGYTF. In DNA, the CDR3 is TGCGCCAGCAGCTTAGAAACAGGGGACTATGGCTACACCTTC.